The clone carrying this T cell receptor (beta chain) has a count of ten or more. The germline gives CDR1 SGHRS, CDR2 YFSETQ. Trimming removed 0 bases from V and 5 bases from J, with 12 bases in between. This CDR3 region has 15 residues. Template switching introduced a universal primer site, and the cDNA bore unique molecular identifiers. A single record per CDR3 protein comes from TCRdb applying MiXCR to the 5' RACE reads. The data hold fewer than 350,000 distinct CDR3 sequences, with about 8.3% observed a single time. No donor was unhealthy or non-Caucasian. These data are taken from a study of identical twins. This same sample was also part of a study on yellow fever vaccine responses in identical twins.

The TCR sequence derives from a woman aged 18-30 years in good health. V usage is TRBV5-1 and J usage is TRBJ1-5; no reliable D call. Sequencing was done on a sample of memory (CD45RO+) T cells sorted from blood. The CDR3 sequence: CASSLEGRRDQPQHF. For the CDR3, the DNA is TGCGCCAGCAGCTTGGAAGGAAGACGCGATCAGCCCCAGCATTTT.